Presented here are 21 T cell receptor beta chains from one specimen sequenced in a study of shared clonotypes between healthy human individuals. Clones were sequenced by immunoSEQ multiplex PCR, and TCRdb holds only the in-frame ones, with some missing. Here the sample spans around 700,000 clones, 72% being singletons. Sequenced: memory CD4+ T cells sorted from blood. Stated subset: CD45RA-negative fraction. These receptors were taken from a woman in her 30s in good health.

The V gene is TRBV6-5, the J gene TRBJ2-1; D is uncertain. The V end was cut by 2 bases, the J end by 9 bases, with 11 bases between. This CDR3 region has 13 residues. Germline V lookup: CDR1 MNHEY, CDR2 SVGAGI. Here the CDR3 DNA reads TGTGCCAGCAGTTACGCCCAGGACGCTGAGCAGTTCTTC. As protein: CASSYAQDAEQFF.

The rearrangement joins TRBV9 to TRBJ2-2, with 7 bases matching TRBD2. Germline values: CDR1 SGDLS, CDR2 YYNGEE. Unmatched junction bases numbered 5, after V lost 2 bases and J lost 1 base. The CDR3 consists of 16 residues. The CDR3 coding sequence is TGTGCCAGCAGCGTGTTTCCTAGCGGGAACACCGGGGAGCTGTTTTTT. Amino acids: CASSVFPSGNTGELFF.

This clone was found once. The J gene is TRBJ2-1, the V gene TRBV27; tentative D call: TRBD1 (6 bases). The CDR3 runs 14 residues. Between the trimmed V and J ends, which lost 7 bases and 3 bases, there was a span of 13 bases. Germline CDR1 and CDR2: MNHEY and SMNVEV (reference sequence). CDR3 region: CASIPGHDYNEQFF. In DNA form, the CDR3 reads TGTGCCAGCATCCCGGGACACGACTACAATGAGCAGTTCTTC.

This clone was seen more than once but under ten times. The chain is built from TRBV27 and TRBJ1-1, with D tentatively TRBD1 (5 bases). Deletions cut 4 bases from V and 0 bases from J, with 9 bases between. The CDR3 is 14 amino acids. CDR1 and CDR2 from the germline V gene are MNHEY and SMNVEV (reference sequence). The CDR3 here is CASSSRVLNTEAFF. CDR3 in DNA: TGTGCCAGCAGTTCCAGGGTCCTGAACACTGAAGCTTTCTTT.

J is TRBJ2-2 and V is TRBV2, with D tentatively TRBD1 (6 bases). The V end was cut by 6 bases, the J end by 3 bases, with 14 bases between. CDR3 size: 15 residues. Germline loops: CDR1 SNHLY, CDR2 FYNNEI. CDR3: CASRHRVGDTGELFF. The CDR3 nucleotides are TGTGCCAGCAGACACAGGGTCGGGGACACCGGGGAGCTGTTTTTT.

The chain joins TRBV5-1 to TRBJ1-3, with 9 nucleotides matching TRBD1. Germline V gene data show CDR1 as SGHRS and CDR2 as YFSETQ. V was pared by 4 bases and J by 1 base, with 15 bases of the junction left unmatched. The CDR3 runs 19 residues. This chain's CDR3 is CASSNRLPGTGLSGNTIYF. DNA for the CDR3: TGCGCCAGCAGCAACCGATTACCCGGGACAGGGCTTTCTGGAAACACCATATATTTT.

The V and J genes are TRBV6-5 and TRBJ2-7; D unresolved. This CDR3 is 11 amino acids long. V was shortened by 6 bases and J by 5 bases, with 8 bases between the two germline ends. Germline V lookup: CDR1 MNHEY, CDR2 SVGAGI. The CDR3 spells CASSHNHEQYF. The DNA for the CDR3 is TGTGCCAGCAGCCACAACCACGAGCAGTACTTC.

As for this clone: Within the sample, other DNA sequences also encode this same CDR3. The V and J genes are TRBV7-8 and TRBJ2-7; 10 nucleotides line up with TRBD1. V lost 3 bases, J lost 3 bases, and 2 bases stayed unmatched. This CDR3 region has 14 residues. Germline V CDR1 and CDR2: SGHVS, FQNEAQ. For the CDR3, the DNA is TGTGCCAGCAGCTTTGGGGACAGGGGCTACGAGCAGTACTTC. Translating it yields CASSFGDRGYEQYF.

The V and J genes are TRBV15 and TRBJ2-5, with 7 bases matching TRBD2. The V gene end was trimmed by 0 bases and the J gene end by 5 bases; junction bases not matched to a gene: 9. CDR3 length: 16 residues. Germline lookup yields CDR1 LNHNV and CDR2 YYDKDF (reference sequence). CDR3 loop: CATSRDLGEGGETQYF. CDR3 nucleotides: TGTGCCACCAGCAGAGATCTCGGGGAGGGAGGTGAGACCCAGTACTTC.

The CDR3 reads CASSLDRGGSVGETQYF. The CDR3 bases are TGTGCCAGCAGCTTAGATCGTGGGGGGAGTGTCGGGGAGACCCAGTACTTC. The genes are TRBV7-8 and TRBJ2-5, with a possible D match to TRBD2 (6 bases). The V end was cut by 1 base, the J end by 5 bases, with 20 bases between. The germline V gene encodes CDR1 SGHVS and CDR2 FQNEAQ. There are 17 residues in the CDR3.

Concerning this clone itself: A junction end diverges from the germline sequence, so it may reflect a read error. The chain combines TRBV18 with TRBJ1-1; perhaps TRBD1 as D (6 bases). Per germline, CDR1 KGHSH and CDR2 LQKENI. This CDR3 spans 13 amino acids. CDR3: CVSSQGQNTEAFF. The CDR3 DNA reads as TGTGTCAGCTCACAGGGACAGAACACTGAAGCTTTCTTT.

This clone has a handful of counts. V gene TRBV7-2 combines with J gene TRBJ2-1; a weak D match, TRBD2 (5 bases). CDR3 length equals 15 residues. Deletions cut 5 bases from V and 2 bases from J, with 13 bases between. CDR1 is SGHTA and CDR2 is FQGNSA in the germline V gene. CDR3 in amino acids: CASSLDYSAYNEQFF. The CDR3 bases are TGTGCCAGCAGCCTAGACTATTCCGCCTACAATGAGCAGTTCTTC.

By share, this clone ranks as medium-sized. This chain links TRBV19 with TRBJ2-7; a possible D gene is TRBD2 (6 bases). Trimming took off 6 bases at V and 6 bases at J, with 15 bases between the two ends. Germline CDR1 LNHDA, CDR2 SQIVND (reference sequence). This CDR3 spans 13 amino acids. As DNA, the CDR3 is TGTGCCAGTAGCCGGGACTCCGACCGCGAGCAGTACTTC. It translates to CASSRDSDREQYF. The complete variable domain, with remaining parts taken from reference TRBV19 and TRBJ2-7, reads DGGITQSPKYLFRKEGQNVTLSCEQNLNHDAMYWYRQDPGQGLRLIYYSQIVNDFQKGDIAEGYSVSREKKESFPLTVTSAQKNPTAFYLCASSRDSDREQYFGPGTRLTVT.

This clone came up many times. This rearrangement joins TRBV5-1 to TRBJ2-3; D gene uncertain. Germline V gene data show CDR1 as SGHRS and CDR2 as YFSETQ. CDR3 length equals 13 residues. V lost 3 bases, J lost 2 bases, and 7 bases lay in between. This CDR3 is CASSSTFTDTQYF. CDR3 coding DNA: TGCGCCAGCAGCTCTACTTTCACAGATACGCAGTATTTT.

This clone was observed a handful of times. The chain carries TRBV27 and TRBJ2-3; D might be TRBD2 (5 bases). Trimming stripped 9 bases from V and 6 bases from J, with 22 bases between. The V gene's germline CDR1 is MNHEY and CDR2 SMNVEV (reference sequence). This CDR3 spans 15 amino acids. This CDR3 reads CASSKREGIGDTQYF. CDR3 in DNA: TGTGCCAGTTCAAAACGCGAGGGTATAGGGGATACGCAGTATTTT.

The genes are TRBV2 and TRBJ2-3; a possible D gene is TRBD2 (5 bases). Germline V gene sequence: CDR1 SNHLY, CDR2 FYNNEI. The CDR3 length is 16 residues. With 7 bases removed from V and 2 bases from J, the gap between germline ends came to 19 bases. For the CDR3, the DNA is TGTGCCAGCAAAAGGACTCCTAACCCACCCACAGATACGCAGTATTTT. Amino acids: CASKRTPNPPTDTQYF. The full variable domain, completed using reference TRBV2 and TRBJ2-3, is EPEVTQTPSHQVTQMGQEVILRCVPISNHLYFYWYRQILGQKVEFLVSFYNNEISEKSEIFDDQFSVERPDGSNFTLKIRSTKLEDSAMYFCASKRTPNPPTDTQYFGPGTRLTVL.

The chain links TRBV28 to TRBJ2-2; D assignment may be TRBD1 or TRBD2 (5 bases each). CDR1 and CDR2 (germline): MDHEN, SYDVKM. The CDR3 is made up of 17 amino acids. V was trimmed by 6 bases and J by 6 bases, leaving 23 bases between them. As DNA, the CDR3 is TGTGCCAGCAGCGACGGAACCGGGACCCGGGGCGCCGGGGAGCTGTTTTTT. Translated, it gives CASSDGTGTRGAGELFF. The whole variable domain, remainder taken from reference TRBV28 and TRBJ2-2, is DVKVTQSSRYLVKRTGEKVFLECVQDMDHENMFWYRQDPGLGLRLIYFSYDVKMKEKGDIPEGYSVSREKKERFSLILESASTNQTSMYLCASSDGTGTRGAGELFFGEGSRLTVL.

This chain links TRBV28 with TRBJ1-2; possibly TRBD1 for D (6 bases). V gave up 6 bases and J gave up 4 bases, with 15 bases separating them. Germline lookup yields CDR1 MDHEN and CDR2 SYDVKM. The CDR3 consists of 14 residues. The CDR3 DNA reads as TGTGCCAGCAGACGTGGACAGCCGGGCTATGGCTACACCTTC. Translating it yields CASRRGQPGYGYTF.

The J gene is TRBJ1-2, the V gene TRBV27; the D is unclear. V was pared by 6 bases and J by 4 bases, with 18 bases between. The germline V gene encodes CDR1 MNHEY and CDR2 SMNVEV (reference sequence). This CDR3 region has 15 residues. The DNA of the CDR3 is TGTGCCAGCAGGCCGGACCCTCTACTCCCCTATGGCTACACCTTC. Translated: CASRPDPLLPYGYTF.

This clone was observed many times. The chain joins TRBV14 to TRBJ2-1; D not certain. The germline gives CDR1 SGHDN, CDR2 FVKESK. V lost 0 bases, J lost 9 bases, and 15 bases lay in between. CDR3 length: 15 amino acids. The CDR3 nucleotides read TGTGCCAGCAGCCAAGACCCTCGGTCATACGTTGAGCAGTTCTTC. Translation gives CASSQDPRSYVEQFF.

The rearrangement joins TRBV30 to TRBJ1-1, with TRBD1 matching 7 bases. The V gene's germline CDR1 is GTSNPN and CDR2 SVGIG (reference sequence). This CDR3 has 17 residues. After removal of 4 bases from V and 1 base from J, the junction contained 15 bases not matched to a gene. In DNA form, the CDR3 reads TGTGCCTGGAATAGACAGGGAATGGGGAACAAGAACACTGAAGCTTTCTTT. This sequence encodes CAWNRQGMGNKNTEAFF.